The subject of this entry is one TCR beta chain. What it binds is not known. This table comes from immunoSEQ multiplex PCR, and its TCRdb copy is limited to in-frame clones, with some not included. This sample has about 58,000 clones, with 79% found just once. The V gene's germline CDR1 is SNHLY and CDR2 FYNNEI. The CDR3 length is 14 residues. V was trimmed by 7 bases and J by 11 bases, leaving 23 bases between them. This sample was taken from a study of OX40 agonist ivuxolimab in advanced cancers. In the study overall: Patients took ivuxolimab, an agonistic anti-OX40 (CD134) antibody. Hepatocellular carcinoma, melanoma, renal cell or head and neck cancer was diagnosed in the dose-escalation patients. Partial responses were recorded for three patients, including one with hepatocellular carcinoma and two with cutaneous melanoma. Whole-study results and caveats: There was clonal expansion of CD4+ and CD8+ blood T cells by week 6 at 0.1 to 3.0 mg/kg.

The V call is TRBV2, the J call TRBJ2-5; possible D gene TRBD2, 6 bases. The input for sequencing was CD4+ or CD8+ T cells sorted from blood, taken in a trial of the OX40 agonist ivuxolimab. The sequence derives from an adult with an advanced solid tumor such as melanoma, head and neck, liver or kidney cancer. CDR3 amino acids: CASTYGILGGGQYF. The CDR3 DNA follows: TGTGCCAGCACCTATGGAATCCTGGGGGGAGGACAGTACTTC.